The present T cell receptor (beta chain) was sequenced within a study of T cell repertoires in ileal Crohn's disease. TCRB immunosequencing input was about 0.55 micrograms of biopsy DNA per sample. Profiled with immunoSEQ multiplex PCR; TCRdb holds only in-frame clones, not every one. The data show about 16,000 clones, about 92% seen once. The sequence was collected from an adult with Crohn's disease. Sequenced: ileal tissue.

CDR3 DNA: TGTGCCAGCAGCTTAGGAAAGACAGGGAGGAACTCCTACGAGCAGTACTTC. It yields the protein CASSLGKTGRNSYEQYF. The V and J genes are TRBV7-9 and TRBJ2-7; D might be TRBD1 (7 bases). V was cut by 1 base and J by 0 bases, with 16 bases left in between. CDR1 is SEHNR, CDR2 FQNEAQ, per germline (reference sequence). CDR3 size: 17 residues.